What follows are 17 T cell receptor beta chains derived from one specimen sequenced in a study of blood T cells in healthy people across ages. Then a second PCR, running about 6 to 12 cycles, was carried out with a sample-barcoded 5' primer and a J-beta primer mix. TCRdb independently ran MiXCR on the 5' RACE reads; one entry per CDR3 protein. The sample has about 830,000 distinct CDR3 sequences; roughly 64% are singletons. The sample was blood. The receptors here all came from a man aged 25 to 40 in good health.

This clonotype occurred once. The chain recombines TRBV9 with TRBJ2-7, with TRBD2 identical over 14 bases. Trimming took 0 bases from V and 7 from J; bases not matched to a gene: 9. Germline CDR1 is SGDLS and CDR2 is YYNGEE. The CDR3 length is 17 residues. In nucleotides, the CDR3 is TGTGCCAGCAGCGTAGCGGTTGGGACTAGCGGGAGTAATGAGCAGTACTTC. Translating gives CASSVAVGTSGSNEQYF.

V usage is TRBV21-1 and J usage is TRBJ2-7; the D segment call TRBD2 is taken from the table without a DNA check. TRBV21-1 is marked as a pseudogene. This CDR3 comprises 19 residues. Written as DNA, the CDR3 is TGTGCCAGCAGCACCGAAGGAAGACTAGCGGGAGAATCCTCCTACGAGCAGTACTTC. Translated: CASSTEGRLAGESSYEQYF.

The chain links TRBV4-2 to TRBJ2-7; D assignment may be TRBD1 or TRBD2 (5 bases each). The V end was cut by 1 base, the J end by 7 bases, with 23 bases between. The V gene's germline CDR1 is LGHNA and CDR2 YNFKEQ. CDR3 length: 17 amino acids. The CDR3 reads CASSQGVGGLQGGEQYF. Written as DNA, the CDR3 is TGTGCCAGCAGCCAAGGGGTCGGAGGACTTCAGGGTGGAGAGCAGTACTTC.

This clonotype has a handful of counts. The rearrangement links TRBV6-6 to TRBJ2-7, with TRBD1 as a possible D gene (5 bases). The CDR3 has 14 amino acids. The germline CDR1 and CDR2 sequences are MNHNY and SVGAGI (reference sequence). Trimming took 0 bases from V and 3 from J, leaving 9 bases between them. The CDR3 region has the DNA TGTGCCAGCAGTTACTCGACAGAAAACTACGAGCAGTACTTC. This sequence encodes CASSYSTENYEQYF.

V gene TRBV20-1 combines with J gene TRBJ2-5, with 7 positions matching TRBD2. The J call may be mistaken, given a closer DNA end match to TRBJ2-7. Germline V gene lookup returns CDR1 DFQATT and CDR2 SNEGSKA (reference sequence). The CDR3 sequence is 18 residues long. CDR3 region: CSARDYFPRGPGGYEQYF. The CDR3 bases are TGCAGTGCTAGAGATTATTTCCCCCGGGGACCGGGGGGCTACGAGCAGTACTTC.

As regards this clonotype: The junction shows a germline mismatch at one end, possibly a read error. This chain uses TRBV4-1 with TRBJ1-2; D remains unclear. This CDR3 has 14 amino acids. Germline CDR1 is MGHRA and CDR2 is YSYEKL. The CDR3 DNA sequence: TGCGCCGGCAGCCAAGATTGGGCTGTCTATGGCTACACCTTC. Protein sequence: CAGSQDWAVYGYTF.

The V gene is TRBV6-2 or TRBV6-3, the J gene TRBJ2-3; D ambiguous. The CDR3 totals 12 residues. V shed 8 bases and J shed 2 bases, with 8 bases lying between them. The germline V gene has CDR1 MNHEY and CDR2 SVGEGT. CDR3 nucleotide sequence: TGTGCCAGCGCTTCCGTCACAGATACGCAGTATTTT. Translating it yields CASASVTDTQYF.

In this sample, this clonotype turned up a few times. This chain links TRBV3-1 with TRBJ2-5; D is undetermined. This CDR3 region has 17 residues. Trimming left V 0 bases short and J 3 bases short, with 17 bases between. CDR1 is LGHDT and CDR2 is YNNKEL in the germline V gene (reference sequence). The CDR3 DNA is TGTGCCAGCAGCCAAGACCGGCGGCCTCCTCAAAAAGAGACCCAGTACTTC. Amino acids: CASSQDRRPPQKETQYF.

A single count supports this clonotype. V usage is TRBV20-1 and J usage is TRBJ2-3; 12 bases are shared with TRBD1. The J segment lost 6 bases and the V segment lost 5 bases, leaving 12 bases of the junction unmatched. This CDR3 is built from 16 residues. Per germline, CDR1 DFQATT and CDR2 SNEGSKA (reference sequence). CDR3 region: CSAFGTGTGGADTQYF. The CDR3, as DNA: TGCAGTGCTTTTGGGACCGGGACAGGGGGCGCCGATACGCAGTATTTT.

The chain combines TRBV29-1 with TRBJ2-7, with TRBD1 matching 10 bases. The J segment lost 10 bases and the V segment lost 5 bases, leaving 17 bases of the junction unmatched. The CDR3 is made up of 15 amino acids. CDR1 is SQVTM, CDR2 ANQGSEA, per germline. This CDR3 is CSVRGVRDRGGTQYF. As DNA, the CDR3 is TGCAGCGTTCGTGGGGTTAGGGACAGGGGAGGAACCCAGTACTTC.

This clonotype was seen a few times. CDR3 sequence: CSAHGGVETQYF. DNA for the CDR3: TGCAGTGCTCACGGGGGGGTAGAGACCCAGTACTTC. The chain carries TRBV20-1 and TRBJ2-5, with 8 bases aligning to TRBD2. The J segment lost 4 bases and the V segment lost 5 bases, leaving 3 bases of the junction unmatched. This CDR3 has 12 amino acids. Germline V CDR1 and CDR2: DFQATT, SNEGSKA (reference sequence).

The chain uses TRBV4-2 and TRBJ2-1; 8 bases match TRBD2. The CDR3 has 16 amino acids. The ends lost 1 base at V and 7 bases at J; junction bases unmatched: 9. Germline CDR1 and CDR2: LGHNA and YNFKEQ. This chain's CDR3 is CASSQAGGVIGNEQFF. CDR3 sequence (DNA): TGTGCCAGCAGCCAAGCCGGGGGGGTCATAGGGAATGAGCAGTTCTTC.

This clonotype has more than one count but fewer than ten. This chain links TRBV28 with TRBJ1-6; D remains ambiguous. The CDR3 is made up of 13 amino acids. Germline V CDR1 and CDR2: MDHEN, SYDVKM. The germline V and J ends were trimmed by 8 bases and 10 bases, with 15 bases remaining between them. In DNA form, the CDR3 reads TGTGCCAGCTCTTCTATCACCCGGTCACCCCTCCACTTT. As protein: CASSSITRSPLHF.

The CDR3 DNA is TGTGCCAGCAGAATATTACTCAAGGAAGGCTATGGCTACACCTTC. As protein: CASRILLKEGYGYTF. The gene calls are TRBV6-6 and TRBJ1-2; D is ambiguous. Germline CDR1 MNHNY, CDR2 SVGAGI (reference sequence). This CDR3 comprises 15 residues. Trimming cost V 6 bases and J 4 bases, with 18 bases left between them.

Note on this clonotype: A read error may produce the germline difference seen at one junction end. The V gene is TRBV27, the J gene TRBJ2-1; 7 bases agree with TRBD2. This CDR3 has 13 amino acids. Looked up from germline, CDR1 is MNHEY and CDR2 is SMNVEV (reference sequence). The CDR3, as DNA: TGCGCCGTCACGCCGGGGGGTAACAATGAGCAGTTCTTC. It is translated as CAVTPGGNNEQFF.

This clonotype was seen once. The rearrangement uses TRBV20-1 and TRBJ2-7; 7 nucleotides align to TRBD2. The CDR3 has 15 amino acids. The germline gives CDR1 DFQATT, CDR2 SNEGSKA (reference sequence). V shed 1 base, J shed 0 bases, and the junction held 6 bases outside the gene matches. CDR3 DNA: TGCAGTGCTAGAGCTTCTAGCGGAAGCTCCTACGAGCAGTACTTC. Protein product: CSARASSGSSYEQYF.

This clonotype has more than one count but fewer than ten. The rearrangement uses TRBV7-2 and TRBJ2-5; a possible D gene is TRBD2 (7 bases). The CDR3 is 17 amino acids. Germline CDR1 SGHTA, CDR2 FQGNSA. The V gene lost 6 bases and the J gene lost 3 bases, with 23 bases spanning the gap. CDR3 DNA: TGTGCCAGCAGAGCAGGGGAGGGGAAAAGCCCTAAAGAGACCCAGTACTTC. This translates into CASRAGEGKSPKETQYF.